This T cell receptor (beta chain) came from a study of T cell repertoires in cytomegalovirus infection. Across the study: Public signatures in TCR beta pointed to CMV infection and matching HLA type.

Study-level results: Summed public TCR beta family frequency identified CMV carriers bearing the relevant HLA.

CDR1 and CDR2 from the germline V gene are PRHDT and FYEKMQ (reference sequence). Trimming stripped 5 bases from V and 9 bases from J, with 20 bases between. The length of the CDR3 is 15 residues. TCRdb passed the reads through MiXCR, listing each CDR3 protein once. This table holds more than 500,000 distinct CDR3 sequences, 16% found once. Details on this clonotype: Its antigen remains unknown.

V is TRBV13 and J is TRBJ2-1, with D maybe TRBD2 (5 bases). This clonotype originated in a human donor in good health (CMV status not recorded). Some clones in this sample may be carry-over from other donors' samples. Sequenced: CD8+ T cells from PBMCs. CDR3 region: CASSPARASGGEQFF. CDR3 in DNA: TGTGCCAGCAGCCCCGCCCGGGCTTCAGGAGGTGAGCAGTTCTTC.